This T cell receptor beta chain was observed in a study of T cell responses to AZD1222 COVID-19 vaccine. Sequenced by immunoSEQ multiplex PCR; TCRdb stores in-frame clones only, minus some. The top ten clones hold roughly 4% of a sample with approximately 180,000 clones, just under 90% of them seen once. The sequence derives from an adult who received the MenACWY meningococcal vaccine as a control. The material sequenced was peripheral blood, taken 28 days after the second dose of the MenACWY control vaccine.

The CDR3 protein is CASSHPTETYNEQFF. The CDR3 nucleotides are TGTGCCAGCAGCCACCCGACAGAGACCTACAATGAGCAGTTCTTC. The V call is TRBV3-1 (or the pseudogene TRBV3-2), the J call TRBJ2-1; D is possibly TRBD1 (5 bases). In germline, CDR1 is LGHDT, CDR2 YNNKEL (reference sequence). Trimming removed 3 bases at V and 2 bases at J, with 11 bases between. The CDR3 contains 15 residues.